This paragraph covers one T cell receptor beta chain sequence. Antigen specificity is unknown. TCRdb ran MiXCR on the RT-PCR reads and lists one entry per CDR3 protein. The sample has roughly 500,000 distinct CDR3 sequences, about 15% seen once. This specimen belongs to a study of response to subunit inactivated influenza vaccine. Study-wide findings and caveats: The authors suggested that few new T cells are recruited per seasonal influenza vaccination.

CDR3 length: 15 amino acids. From germline, CDR1 is MNHEY and CDR2 SMNVEV (reference sequence). V was clipped by 0 bases and J by 2 bases, with 11 bases between them. This specimen consisted of CD4+ T cells sorted from PBMCs, obtained around 25 months after vaccination. This clonotype was sampled from a man aged 45 to 75 who received an inactivated influenza vaccine. The chain employs TRBV27 and TRBJ2-7; D unclear. The CDR3 sequence is CASSLSTDGPYEQYF. The CDR3 region has the DNA TGTGCCAGCAGTTTATCTACGGACGGACCCTACGAGCAGTACTTC.